This T cell receptor (beta chain) is from a study of blood T cell repertoires in COVID-19. For the study at large: Samples of COVID-19 (acute and convalescent) were obtained from the United States, Italy and Spain. T cells, B-cell-depleted T cells, or PBMCs provided the cDNA or gDNA that served as material.

The CDR3 sequence is 14 residues long. V dropped 1 base and J dropped 8 bases, with 14 bases sitting between them. Germline loops: CDR1 SEHNR, CDR2 FQNEAQ (reference sequence). Study processing details: Estimation of nucleated cell counts was performed using reference gene primer amplification. Profiling relied on immunoSEQ multiplex PCR, and the TCRdb table lists in-frame clones only, not all of them. That table furnishes V, J and clone size, whereas the DNA furnished D and trimming. The sample yields 62,000 or so clones, approximately 92% seen once. This sequence originates from a man aged 45-65 years with active COVID-19. The sample was peripheral blood. The V and J genes are TRBV7-9 and TRBJ1-2; no clear D. CDR3 sequence (DNA): TGTGCCAGCAGCTTAGGGACTACAATGGGCGGCTACACCTTC. Translated: CASSLGTTMGGYTF. The full variable domain, rest sourced from reference TRBV7-9 and TRBJ1-2, is DTGVSQNPRHKITKRGQNVTFRCDPISEHNRLYWYRQTLGQGPEFLTYFQNEAQLEKSRLLSDRFSAERPKGSFSTLEIQRTEQGDSAMYLCASSLGTTMGGYTFGSGTRLTVV.